The next 16 T cell receptor beta chains were all read from a single sample in a study of T cells in localized non-small cell lung cancer. Sequencing used immunoSEQ multiplex PCR; TCRdb keeps in-frame clones, though not all of them. The profile shows approximately 11,000 clones, roughly four fifths of them singletons. This specimen consisted of peripheral blood mononuclear cells, obtained before any cancer treatment. These receptors were obtained from a female donor aged 60 or older with stage II lung adenocarcinoma.

The V call is TRBV10-1, the J call TRBJ2-5; D remains unclear. Germline V CDR1 and CDR2: WNHNN, SYGVQD (reference sequence). This CDR3 comprises 15 residues. Trimming left V 0 bases short and J 3 bases short, with 11 bases between. This CDR3 reads CASSESGSSEETQYF. DNA for the CDR3: TGCGCCAGCAGTGAGTCGGGTAGCTCTGAAGAGACCCAGTACTTC.

The chain uses TRBV5-1 and TRBJ1-2; D not resolved. V lost 0 bases to trimming and J lost 8 bases, with 11 bases between them. This CDR3 has 13 amino acids. Germline V gives CDR1 SGHRS, CDR2 YFSETQ. The CDR3 sequence is CASSLDPRGGYTF. CDR3 in DNA: TGCGCCAGCAGCTTGGATCCCCGGGGAGGCTACACCTTC.

The CDR3 DNA follows: TGTGCCAGCAGCCCAACGACGGGAGATACGCAGTATTTT. Its translation is CASSPTTGDTQYF. The chain links TRBV7-3 to TRBJ2-3; D gene ambiguous. This CDR3 is built from 13 residues. Germline V CDR1 and CDR2: SGHTA, FQGTGA. The V end lost 5 bases, the J end lost 5 bases, and 11 bases lay between the germline ends.

Remarks on this clone: The same CDR3 can be traced to other DNA sequences in this sample. The chain carries TRBV5-1 and TRBJ1-4, with D unclear. Between the trimmed V and J ends, which lost 0 bases and 0 bases, there was a span of 6 bases. The CDR3 contains 15 residues. In germline, CDR1 is SGHRS, CDR2 YFSETQ. This chain's CDR3 is CASSLEPTTNEKLFF. The CDR3 region has the DNA TGCGCCAGCAGCTTGGAGCCAACAACTAATGAAAAACTGTTTTTT. Drawing the rest from reference TRBV5-1 and TRBJ1-4, the complete variable domain is KAGVTQTPRYLIKTRGQQVTLSCSPISGHRSVSWYQQTPGQGLQFLFEYFSETQRNKGNFPGRFSGRQFSNSRSEMNVSTLELGDSALYLCASSLEPTTNEKLFFGSGTQLSVL.

The rearrangement uses TRBV6-5 and TRBJ1-4; D ambiguous. This CDR3 has 14 residues. Germline V lookup: CDR1 MNHEY, CDR2 SVGAGI. V dropped 6 bases and J dropped 4 bases, with 12 bases sitting between them. The CDR3 coding sequence is TGTGCCAGCAGCGCCATGGACGGTAATGAAAAACTGTTTTTT. It encodes CASSAMDGNEKLFF.

This sequence joins TRBV7-2 and TRBJ1-1; D remains unclear. The V end was cut by 1 base, the J end by 3 bases, with 12 bases between. The germline V gene encodes CDR1 SGHTA and CDR2 FQGNSA. The CDR3 runs 15 residues. As DNA, the CDR3 is TGTGCCAGCAGCTTAGTGGGCGGCGGCTACACTGAAGCTTTCTTT. Amino acids: CASSLVGGGYTEAFF.

This rearrangement joins TRBV5-1 to TRBJ1-3; TRBD1 might be the D (5 bases). CDR3 length: 17 amino acids. CDR1 and CDR2 from the germline V gene are SGHRS and YFSETQ. The V and J ends lost 7 bases and 0 bases respectively, with 20 bases between them. CDR3 amino acids: CASHMGPDGGSGNTIYF. For the CDR3, the DNA is TGCGCCAGCCATATGGGGCCTGACGGAGGCTCTGGAAACACCATATATTTT.

V is TRBV5-1 and J is TRBJ2-6, with 7 nucleotides matching TRBD1. CDR3 length: 14 residues. V was pared by 4 bases and J by 6 bases, with 4 bases of the junction left unmatched. Germline CDR1 and CDR2: SGHRS and YFSETQ. The CDR3 sequence is CASSPTGAANVLTF. The CDR3 region has the DNA TGCGCCAGCAGCCCCACAGGGGCGGCCAACGTCCTGACTTTC.

This chain connects TRBV7-9 to TRBJ2-1; TRBD2 matches 7 bases. Trimming cost V 5 bases and J 5 bases; bases outside gene matches: 6. The CDR3 spans 14 residues. CDR1 and CDR2 from the germline V gene are SEHNR and FQNEAQ (reference sequence). CDR3 DNA sequence: TGTGCCAGCAGCCCCTCTAGCGGCAACAATGAGCAGTTCTTC. Amino acid sequence: CASSPSSGNNEQFF.

V usage is TRBV5-1 and J usage is TRBJ2-7, with D possibly matching TRBD2 (6 bases). This CDR3 is built from 15 residues. CDR1 and CDR2 from the germline V gene are SGHRS and YFSETQ. With 2 bases removed from V and 2 bases from J, the gap between germline ends came to 14 bases. This chain's CDR3 is CASSFSGLQAYEQYF. As DNA, the CDR3 is TGCGCCAGCAGCTTCTCGGGACTCCAGGCCTACGAGCAGTACTTC.

This chain connects TRBV28 to TRBJ1-4, with D possibly being TRBD1 (5 bases). Trimming removed 3 bases from V and 4 bases from J, with 18 bases in between. The germline gives CDR1 MDHEN, CDR2 SYDVKM. The CDR3 is made up of 17 amino acids. CDR3 DNA: TGTGCCAGCAGTTTGACTACACTTCAGGGCGTTAATGAAAAACTGTTTTTT. Protein sequence: CASSLTTLQGVNEKLFF.

This chain connects TRBV5-1 to TRBJ1-4; TRBD1 matches at 7 bases. The CDR3 runs 13 residues. Per germline, CDR1 SGHRS and CDR2 YFSETQ. J lost 3 bases, V lost 7 bases, and 3 bases had no gene match. DNA of the CDR3: TGCGCCAGCCGAGGACAGGCTAATGAAAAACTGTTTTTT. Translating it yields CASRGQANEKLFF.

This clone has only one observation. The rearrangement links TRBV27 to TRBJ2-5; TRBD1 is a possible D gene (6 bases). Trimming took off 3 bases at V and 0 bases at J, with 14 bases between the two ends. This CDR3 is 16 amino acids long. The germline V gene has CDR1 MNHEY and CDR2 SMNVEV (reference sequence). The CDR3 spells CASSFLYRDHQETQYF. The CDR3 region has the DNA TGTGCCAGCAGTTTCCTCTACAGGGACCACCAAGAGACCCAGTACTTC.

The rearrangement joins TRBV28 to TRBJ1-1; unclear D gene. The V gene lost 2 bases and the J gene lost 3 bases, with 16 bases spanning the gap. CDR1 and CDR2 from the germline V gene are MDHEN and SYDVKM. The CDR3 is made up of 16 amino acids. The CDR3 spells CASSLVVMGADTEAFF. CDR3 nucleotide sequence: TGTGCCAGCAGTTTAGTAGTAATGGGCGCGGACACTGAAGCTTTCTTT.

The genes are TRBV5-4 and TRBJ2-5; 10 nucleotides line up with TRBD1. From germline, CDR1 is SGHNT and CDR2 YYREEE (reference sequence). The CDR3 has 15 amino acids. The V segment lost 4 bases and the J segment 2 bases; nucleotides outside the gene matches: 5. CDR3 sequence reads: CASSRGGQGQETQYF. CDR3 nucleotide sequence: TGTGCCAGCAGCCGTGGGGGACAGGGGCAAGAGACCCAGTACTTC.

The CDR3: CASSQSGDNNEQFF. The DNA for the CDR3 is TGCGCCAGCAGTCAATCGGGTGACAACAATGAGCAGTTCTTC. The chain is built from TRBV23-1 and TRBJ2-1; D is unclear. TRBV23-1 carries the ORF label, with uncertain function. The CDR3 is 14 residues long. Trimming cost V 0 bases and J 5 bases, with 8 bases left between them.